This TCR beta chain appears in the sequencing data of a study of cytomegalovirus exposure and HLA in healthy donors. Whole-study results and caveats: The study put 150 or so TCR beta chains on its list as cytomegalovirus-associated. Rarity held for most TCR sequences, but there were some public TCRs that occurred in many donors. In vitro, three CMV-associated chains proved specific for CMV antigens.

The 120-subject validation cohort, separate from the roughly 700-subject first cohort, included the donors. J was trimmed by 5 bases and V by 4 bases; bases with no gene match: 9. Germline assignment: CDR1 SGHNT and CDR2 YYREEE (reference sequence). The CDR3 runs to 15 residues. Comments on this clone: Its antigen is not known.

The table came from immunoSEQ multiplex PCR; TCRdb's copy has only in-frame clones and leaves some out. The sample comprises about 160,000 clones, 85% to 90% of which are singletons, and under 4.5% rests with the top ten. This clonotype originated in a man aged 18 to 29 in good health and CMV-seropositive. The chain links TRBV5-4 to TRBJ2-3, with TRBD1 identical over 8 bases. The sequencing sample was made of PBMCs. The CDR3 loop is CASSPQGAPVDTQYF. CDR3 coding DNA: TGTGCCAGCAGCCCCCAGGGGGCGCCGGTAGATACGCAGTATTTT.